Following are 20 T cell receptor beta chains from one sample sequenced in a study of shared clonotypes between healthy human individuals. Some clones are missing from TCRdb's copy, which holds only in-frame ones; the method was immunoSEQ multiplex PCR. The profile shows roughly 300,000 clones, about nine tenths of them singletons. Source material: memory CD8+ T cells sorted from blood. Specified subset: CD45RO+ cells pooled with CCR7-negative TemRA cells. Receptors originate from a man in his late teens or twenties in good health.

At least ten counts were recorded for this clone. The CDR3 nucleotides read TGTGCCAGCAGGAGGGACAGATCCTACGAGCAGTACTTC. It is translated as CASRRDRSYEQYF. The chain couples TRBV11-1 to TRBJ2-7; 7 bases line up with TRBD1. The J segment lost 1 base and the V segment lost 6 bases, leaving 3 bases of the junction unmatched. The CDR3 contains 13 residues. Germline V gene data show CDR1 as SGHAT and CDR2 as FQDESV (reference sequence).

This clone was recorded at least ten times. This rearrangement joins TRBV9 to TRBJ2-4; 11 bases fit TRBD2. CDR1 is SGDLS, CDR2 YYNGEE, per germline. CDR3 size: 16 residues. The ends lost 4 bases at V and 6 bases at J; junction bases unmatched: 9. The CDR3 DNA reads as TGTGCCAGCAGCTCTTTAGCGGGAGGGCCCGGAAACATTCAGTACTTC. Amino acid sequence: CASSSLAGGPGNIQYF.

As for this clone: At one boundary the junction diverges from the germline segment, which might be a read error. The rearrangement joins TRBV7-7 to TRBJ2-7, with 7 bases lining up with TRBD1. Per the germline V gene, CDR1 is SSHAT and CDR2 is FNYEAQ (reference sequence). The length of the CDR3 is 14 residues. CDR3 loop: CASSLETGYYEQYF. The CDR3 nucleotides are TGTGCTAGCAGCTTAGAGACAGGGTACTACGAGCAGTACTTC.

CDR3 DNA sequence: TGTGCCAGCAGTCCCGAAGCGGGGGGGCTTGACGAGACCCAGTACTTC. Translation gives CASSPEAGGLDETQYF. This chain connects TRBV28 to TRBJ2-5; 10 bases align to TRBD2. J gave up 5 bases and V 5 bases, and 11 bases lay outside the gene matches. The CDR3 runs 16 residues. The germline gives CDR1 MDHEN, CDR2 SYDVKM. The variable domain in full, with the rest retrieved from reference TRBV28 and TRBJ2-5, is DVKVTQSSRYLVKRTGEKVFLECVQDMDHENMFWYRQDPGLGLRLIYFSYDVKMKEKGDIPEGYSVSREKKERFSLILESASTNQTSMYLCASSPEAGGLDETQYFGPGTRLLVL.

CDR3 coding DNA: TGTGCCAGCAGTGAAGAGAACAGGGACTACGAGCAGTACTTC. Translating gives CASSEENRDYEQYF. The gene calls are TRBV2 and TRBJ2-7; D possibly corresponds to TRBD1 (6 bases). The germline CDR1 and CDR2 sequences are SNHLY and FYNNEI. The V end was cut by 1 base, the J end by 3 bases, with 10 bases between. The CDR3 loop spans 14 amino acids.

This chain joins TRBV6-5 and TRBJ1-2, with a weak D call TRBD1 (5 bases). CDR3 length equals 12 residues. V lost 4 bases and J 8 bases, leaving 11 bases between the germline ends. Germline CDR1 and CDR2: MNHEY and SVGAGI. As DNA, the CDR3 is TGTGCCAGCAGTTCGGGGGGTTTGGGCTACACCTTC. Amino acid sequence: CASSSGGLGYTF.

The chain carries TRBV9 and TRBJ2-1; possible D gene TRBD1, 6 bases. CDR1 is SGDLS, CDR2 YYNGEE, per germline. The V gene lost 0 bases and the J gene lost 6 bases, with 16 bases spanning the gap. This CDR3 spans 16 amino acids. The CDR3 coding sequence is TGTGCCAGCAGCGTAGACAGGGACCTAAAGATCAATGAGCAGTTCTTC. Amino acids: CASSVDRDLKINEQFF.

The chain combines TRBV12-5 with TRBJ2-4; 11 bases align to TRBD2. This CDR3 contains 20 residues. CDR1 is LGHNT and CDR2 is FRNRAP in the germline V gene. V shed 2 bases, J shed 2 bases, and the junction held 14 bases outside the gene matches. The CDR3 here is CASGLPTSPLAGGPKNIQYF. DNA of the CDR3: TGTGCTAGTGGTTTGCCTACGAGTCCGCTAGCGGGAGGACCCAAAAACATTCAGTACTTC. The entire variable domain, with the rest obtained from reference TRBV12-5 and TRBJ2-4, is as follows: DARVTQTPRHKVTEMGQEVTMRCQPILGHNTVFWYRQTMMQGLELLAYFRNRAPLDDSGMPKDRFSAEMPDATLATLKIQPSEPRDSAVYFCASGLPTSPLAGGPKNIQYFGAGTRLSVL.

The chain recombines TRBV27 with TRBJ1-2, with 10 bases matching TRBD1. Germline V gene lookup returns CDR1 MNHEY and CDR2 SMNVEV (reference sequence). Losses at the gene ends were 7 bases for V and 7 bases for J; bases not matched to a gene: 18. CDR3 size: 17 residues. Written as DNA, the CDR3 is TGTGCCAGCACCAAAAGACAGGGGGCCTTCGTTGCCTCTGGCTACACCTTC. Protein: CASTKRQGAFVASGYTF.

The chain employs TRBV10-3 and TRBJ1-4; D remains unclear. Germline V gives CDR1 ENHRY, CDR2 SYGVKD. The CDR3 sequence is 19 residues long. V was cut by 2 bases and J by 6 bases, with 25 bases left in between. In DNA, the CDR3 is TGTGCCATCAGTGAGATGGCGGCCGGCGGGCCCACTAAGGATGAAAAACTGTTTTTT. Protein: CAISEMAAGGPTKDEKLFF.

This clone was observed a few times. This chain joins TRBV5-1 and TRBJ2-5; 10 nucleotides match TRBD2. There are 17 residues in the CDR3. CDR1 is SGHRS, CDR2 YFSETQ, per germline. Trimming removed 5 bases from V and 3 bases from J; junction bases left unmatched: 13. The CDR3 DNA reads as TGCGCCAGCAGTCCTTCCCCACTAGCGGGGTCTAAAGAGACCCAGTACTTC. Protein sequence: CASSPSPLAGSKETQYF.

The chain links TRBV29-1 to TRBJ2-7; tentative D call: TRBD1 (6 bases). CDR1 and CDR2 (germline): SQVTM, ANQGSEA. The ends were cut back, 7 bases at V and 5 bases at J, with 18 bases in the middle. This CDR3 contains 13 residues. DNA of the CDR3: TGCAGCGCCCGGTGGACAGATGAGAACGAGCAGTACTTC. Residues: CSARWTDENEQYF.

This clone appeared a single time. The rearrangement links TRBV28 to TRBJ1-2; D ambiguous. V lost 8 bases to trimming and J lost 8 bases, with 12 bases between them. CDR1 is MDHEN, CDR2 SYDVKM, per germline. The CDR3 runs to 11 residues. In DNA form, the CDR3 reads TGTGCCAGCGCCCTAACGGGGGGCTACACCTTC. Translated, it gives CASALTGGYTF.

This clone was recorded once. V gene TRBV11-2 combines with J gene TRBJ2-1, with TRBD2 matching over 11 bases. In germline, CDR1 is SGHAT, CDR2 FQNNGV. V lost 3 bases and J lost 8; bases outside the gene matches: 9. The CDR3 is 16 amino acids. The CDR3 loop is CASSFDLAGGLDEQFF. CDR3 sequence (DNA): TGTGCCAGCAGCTTCGATCTAGCGGGAGGTTTGGATGAGCAGTTCTTC.

The rearrangement links TRBV5-1 to TRBJ2-7; possibly TRBD1 for D (6 bases). This CDR3 region has 14 residues. Trimming left V 0 bases short and J 5 bases short, with 12 bases between. CDR1 SGHRS and CDR2 YFSETQ come from the germline V gene. The CDR3 loop is CASSLVTGPDEQYF. In nucleotides, the CDR3 is TGCGCCAGCAGCTTGGTCACAGGGCCTGACGAGCAGTACTTC.

The chain combines TRBV4-1 with TRBJ2-7; unclear D gene. Germline V gene lookup returns CDR1 MGHRA and CDR2 YSYEKL. V lost 2 bases, J lost 4 bases, and 9 bases lay in between. This CDR3 spans 13 amino acids. Here the CDR3 DNA reads TGCGCCAGCAGCCAAAAGGTCGGGTACGAGCAGTACTTC. Translating gives CASSQKVGYEQYF.

This clone was seen only once. The chain combines TRBV7-8 with TRBJ2-1; D unresolved. This CDR3 is built from 12 residues. The V end was cut by 5 bases, the J end by 5 bases, with 7 bases between. Germline values: CDR1 SGHVS, CDR2 FQNEAQ. The CDR3 protein is CASSPDHNEQFF. Here the CDR3 DNA reads TGTGCCAGCAGCCCCGACCACAATGAGCAGTTCTTC.

Points on this clone: The likely explanation is a read error, given a far larger clone one base away. This chain links TRBV6-6 with TRBJ1-1; possibly TRBD1 for D (6 bases). Looked up from germline, CDR1 is MNHNY and CDR2 is SVGAGI (reference sequence). The length of the CDR3 is 14 residues. The ends were cut back, 2 bases at V and 4 bases at J, with 11 bases in the middle. The CDR3 sequence is CASSYTQTGTEAFF. CDR3 bases: TGTGCCAGCAGTTACACCCAGACAGGCACTGAAGCTTTCTTT.

This chain uses TRBV23-1 with TRBJ2-7; weak D call: TRBD2 (5 bases). TRBV23-1 is noted as an ORF with a role that remains uncertain. The CDR3 runs 16 residues. V gave up 6 bases and J gave up 2 bases, with 20 bases separating them. CDR3 in DNA: TGCGCCAGCAGGCAAGATTCAGAGGACTTCACCTACGAGCAGTACTTC. Translation gives CASRQDSEDFTYEQYF.

The V gene is TRBV13, the J gene TRBJ1-2; 7 bases align to TRBD1. The CDR3 covers 13 residues. Germline V gene sequence: CDR1 PRHDT, CDR2 FYEKMQ (reference sequence). The V gene end was trimmed by 1 base and the J gene end by 5 bases; junction bases not matched to a gene: 1. The CDR3 sequence is CASSLDRGYGYTF. For the CDR3, the DNA is TGTGCCAGCAGCTTAGACAGGGGATATGGCTACACCTTC.